This T cell receptor (beta chain) was identified during a study of blood T cell repertoires in COVID-19. As for the study in general: T cells, B-cell-depleted T cells, or PBMCs provided the cDNA or gDNA that served as material.

CDR3 length: 13 residues. Germline CDR1 LGHNA, CDR2 YNFKEQ. The ends were cut back, 0 bases at V and 8 bases at J, with 7 bases in the middle. Sequencing was performed with immunoSEQ multiplex PCR; in TCRdb, only in-frame clones are kept and a portion is missing. The repertoire holds 150,000 or so clones, around 80% seen once, with about 5% in the top ten. Researchers sorted participants into cohorts using their self-reported clinical history. Exposed participants encountered a COVID-19 case during the 2 weeks preceding study entry. Material for sequencing was PBMCs or T cells enriched from blood (not recorded which). The receptor was derived from a man aged 65-85 years who had been exposed to COVID-19. This chain uses TRBV4-2 with TRBJ1-4; D is unclear. CDR3 sequence reads: CASSQDYGEKLFF. DNA for the CDR3: TGTGCCAGCAGCCAAGATTACGGGGAAAAACTGTTTTTT.